The 32 T cell receptor beta chains reported below all come from one sample, sequenced in a study of beta chain features in type 1 diabetes. The study's findings and limits: For Type 1 diabetes patients, all four CD4+ subsets carried TCRB CDR3s that were moderately but significantly shorter.

Isolated RNA was reverse transcribed in full, so expressed TCRB transcripts were sequenced. The data were produced by immunoSEQ multiplex PCR, yet TCRdb's version contains in-frame clones alone and is incomplete. Here the sample spans approximately 600,000 clones, around 11% being singletons. For these receptors, no antigen is known. Sequenced: naive CD4+ T cells from blood. These receptors were collected from a man younger than 40 with type 1 diabetes.

The genes are TRBV28 and TRBJ2-7; 7 bases agree with TRBD1. CDR1 is MDHEN and CDR2 is SYDVKM in the germline V gene. The CDR3 length is 14 residues. V lost 4 bases and J lost 4; bases outside the gene matches: 7. The CDR3 DNA is TGTGCCAGCAGTTCCCCGGACAGGATGTACGAGCAGTACTTC. Residues: CASSSPDRMYEQYF.

This clone has a handful of counts. The genes are TRBV6-5 and TRBJ1-2; 7 bases are a match to TRBD1. CDR1 and CDR2 from the germline V gene are MNHEY and SVGAGI. V trimming: 5 bases; J trimming: 4 bases; junction bases outside the gene matches: 7. This CDR3 is 14 amino acids long. The chain's CDR3 is CASSGNRGSYGYTF. CDR3 nucleotide sequence: TGTGCCAGCAGTGGGAACAGGGGTAGCTATGGCTACACCTTC.

CDR3 protein: CAGRLAAPYEQYF. The CDR3, as DNA: TGTGCCGGGCGACTAGCGGCGCCCTACGAGCAGTACTTC. The chain joins TRBV30 to TRBJ2-7, with 9 nucleotides matching TRBD2. This CDR3 is built from 13 residues. V was clipped by 8 bases and J by 2 bases; unmatched bases: 7. Germline CDR1 GTSNPN, CDR2 SVGIG (reference sequence).

On this clone: Other DNA sequences in the sample encode the same CDR3. The chain couples TRBV5-1 to TRBJ2-7, with 7 bases identical to TRBD1. This CDR3 contains 14 residues. Germline V lookup: CDR1 SGHRS, CDR2 YFSETQ. After removal of 4 bases from V and 0 bases from J, the junction contained 4 bases not matched to a gene. DNA for the CDR3: TGCGCCAGCAGCCGGGACAGCAGCTCCTACGAGCAGTACTTC. This sequence encodes CASSRDSSSYEQYF. Based on the CDR3 plus reference TRBV5-1 and TRBJ2-7, the full variable domain is KAGVTQTPRYLIKTRGQQVTLSCSPISGHRSVSWYQQTPGQGLQFLFEYFSETQRNKGNFPGRFSGRQFSNSRSEMNVSTLELGDSALYLCASSRDSSSYEQYFGPGTRLTVT.

This clone was seen a handful of times. The chain combines TRBV19 with TRBJ2-2; no firm D call. Per the germline V gene, CDR1 is LNHDA and CDR2 is SQIVND (reference sequence). Trimming cost V 4 bases and J 3 bases, with 6 bases left between them. The CDR3 totals 13 residues. CDR3 sequence: CASSTHDTGELFF. The CDR3 DNA sequence: TGTGCCAGTAGTACCCACGACACCGGGGAGCTGTTTTTT.

The sample holds a few counts of this clone. The chain uses TRBV27 and TRBJ1-2; TRBD1 aligns across 12 bases. The germline gives CDR1 MNHEY, CDR2 SMNVEV (reference sequence). The CDR3 totals 16 residues. V gave up 5 bases and J gave up 6 bases; unmatched junction bases: 10. The CDR3 region is CASSGTGGTGGHGYTF. For the CDR3, the DNA is TGTGCCAGCAGTGGGACCGGGGGGACAGGGGGCCATGGCTACACCTTC.

The chain joins TRBV18 to TRBJ2-2; a possible D gene is TRBD1 (6 bases). V lost 2 bases and J 1 base, leaving 8 bases between the germline ends. The CDR3 has 15 amino acids. CDR1 KGHSH and CDR2 LQKENI come from the germline V gene. CDR3 bases: TGTGCCAGCTCACCATCAGGGGTGAACACCGGGGAGCTGTTTTTT. This sequence encodes CASSPSGVNTGELFF.

V and J are TRBV6-5 and TRBJ1-6; 7 bases agree with TRBD1. The CDR3 consists of 13 residues. The ends lost 6 bases at V and 8 bases at J; junction bases unmatched: 4. Germline V gives CDR1 MNHEY, CDR2 SVGAGI. CDR3 in amino acids: CASSDRADSPLHF. DNA of the CDR3: TGTGCCAGCAGCGACAGGGCTGATTCACCCCTCCACTTT.

This chain links TRBV5-1 with TRBJ1-1; TRBD1 is a possible D gene (5 bases). From germline, CDR1 is SGHRS and CDR2 YFSETQ. The CDR3 runs to 15 residues. V shed 5 bases and J shed 0 bases, with 14 bases lying between them. The CDR3: CASRYGGAMNTEAFF. In nucleotides, the CDR3 is TGCGCCAGCAGATATGGAGGGGCTATGAACACTGAAGCTTTCTTT.

This rearrangement joins TRBV7-2 to TRBJ2-5, with D possibly called TRBD1 or TRBD2 (5 bases each). V was clipped by 5 bases and J by 4 bases, with 14 bases between them. This CDR3 is 14 amino acids long. The V gene's germline CDR1 is SGHTA and CDR2 FQGNSA. CDR3 in DNA: TGTGCCAGCAGCCCGAGGGGTAGCAGAGAGACCCAGTACTTC. It specifies CASSPRGSRETQYF.

This chain connects TRBV6-6 to TRBJ1-1, with 8 bases aligning to TRBD1. Trimming removed 6 bases from V and 5 bases from J; junction bases left unmatched: 11. Germline assignment: CDR1 MNHNY and CDR2 SVGAGI (reference sequence). The CDR3 extends over 15 amino acids. CDR3 protein: CASSPFGQGGTEAFF. For the CDR3, the DNA is TGTGCCAGCAGCCCCTTCGGACAGGGAGGAACTGAAGCTTTCTTT.

As DNA, the CDR3 is TGTGCCACCAGCACCACAGATAAACCGATTGGGAGTCAGCCCCAGCATTTT. Its translation is CATSTTDKPIGSQPQHF. V and J are TRBV15 and TRBJ1-5; D not resolved. This CDR3 comprises 17 residues. The ends were cut back, 4 bases at V and 6 bases at J, with 22 bases in the middle. Germline values: CDR1 LNHNV, CDR2 YYDKDF (reference sequence).

The chain is built from TRBV7-9 and TRBJ1-2, with unresolved D. Per the germline V gene, CDR1 is SEHNR and CDR2 is FQNEAQ (reference sequence). There are 12 residues in the CDR3. Trimming shortened V by 2 bases and J by 4 bases, and 5 bases separated the two germline ends. CDR3 residues: CASSLLTYGYTF. The CDR3 DNA reads TGTGCCAGCAGCTTATTGACCTATGGCTACACCTTC.

The chain couples TRBV9 to TRBJ2-3; TRBD1 matches 8 bases. CDR1 is SGDLS, CDR2 YYNGEE, per germline. There are 17 residues in the CDR3. The trim removed 0 bases at V and 4 bases at J, leaving 10 bases unmatched. CDR3 loop: CASSVAPGQGAPDTQYF. CDR3 sequence (DNA): TGTGCCAGCAGCGTAGCTCCCGGCCAGGGGGCCCCAGATACGCAGTATTTT. The variable domain in full, completed from reference TRBV9 and TRBJ2-3, reads DSGVTQTPKHLITATGQRVTLRCSPRSGDLSVYWYQQSLDQGLQFLIQYYNGEERAKGNILERFSAQQFPDLHSELNLSSLELGDSALYFCASSVAPGQGAPDTQYFGPGTRLTVL.

The chain is built from TRBV29-1 and TRBJ2-7; possible D gene TRBD2, 7 bases. V gave up 7 bases and J gave up 7 bases, with 20 bases separating them. The CDR3 runs to 13 residues. CDR1 is SQVTM and CDR2 is ANQGSEA in the germline V gene. The CDR3 region has the DNA TGCAGCGGGAGGGGGGGCCCCGCTGGGGAGCAGTACTTC. This encodes CSGRGGPAGEQYF.

This clone was observed a few times. The chain couples TRBV7-9 to TRBJ2-1; TRBD1 matches at 7 bases. CDR1 is SEHNR and CDR2 is FQNEAQ in the germline V gene (reference sequence). This CDR3 comprises 17 residues. V lost 5 bases and J lost 3; bases outside the gene matches: 13. The CDR3 here is CASSPTYTGVNYNEQFF. The CDR3 DNA sequence: TGTGCCAGCAGCCCTACTTACACAGGGGTAAACTACAATGAGCAGTTCTTC.

The chain employs TRBV28 and TRBJ2-1, with D hard to call. The CDR3 runs to 12 residues. Per germline, CDR1 MDHEN and CDR2 SYDVKM. The V gene lost 6 bases and the J gene lost 9 bases, with 12 bases spanning the gap. CDR3 DNA: TGTGCCAGCAGCGCGCAAGGCAGTGAGCAGTTCTTC. Encoded protein: CASSAQGSEQFF.

This clone was counted between two and nine times. The chain recombines TRBV5-1 with TRBJ1-1; no clear D. Germline CDR1 reads SGHRS; CDR2 reads YFSETQ. The CDR3 extends over 14 amino acids. V lost 4 bases and J lost 0, with 10 bases in between. The CDR3 bases are TGCGCCAGCAGCCTAGGACTCTTGAACACTGAAGCTTTCTTT. Translation gives CASSLGLLNTEAFF.

The chain links TRBV6-1 to TRBJ2-7, with D unresolved. Trimming left V 4 bases short and J 3 bases short, with 7 bases between. The CDR3 is 12 residues long. Germline V gene data show CDR1 as MNHNS and CDR2 as SASEGT. The DNA of the CDR3 is TGTGCCAGCAGTGTTGGCAGCTACGAGCAGTACTTC. It translates to CASSVGSYEQYF.

The sample holds a few counts of this clone. The V gene is TRBV11-2, the J gene TRBJ1-1; a possible D gene is TRBD1 (5 bases). The CDR3 runs to 12 residues. V lost 4 bases and J 10 bases, leaving 13 bases between the germline ends. Germline V lookup: CDR1 SGHAT, CDR2 FQNNGV. CDR3 coding DNA: TGTGCCAGCAGCTCTCAGGGACGGTCAGCTTTCTTT. Residues: CASSSQGRSAFF.

In this sample, this clone turned up a few times. The chain recombines TRBV7-2 with TRBJ2-1; the match to TRBD1 covers 9 bases. The CDR3 extends over 12 amino acids. The V gene's germline CDR1 is SGHTA and CDR2 FQGNSA. Trimming at V came to 4 bases and at J to 15 bases, leaving 7 bases not matched to a gene. CDR3 loop: CASSSGTGPRFF. CDR3 DNA: TGTGCCAGCAGCTCCGGGACAGGGCCTAGGTTCTTC.

V and J are TRBV5-4 and TRBJ2-2; 11 bases map to TRBD1. CDR1 is SGHNT, CDR2 YYREEE, per germline (reference sequence). V shed 5 bases, J shed 4 bases, and the junction held 7 bases outside the gene matches. This CDR3 comprises 16 residues. The CDR3 nucleotides read TGTGCCAGCAGTTTTGGTGGGACAGGGGGCACCGGGGAGCTGTTTTTT. Translation gives CASSFGGTGGTGELFF.

This clone showed up just a few times. This sequence joins TRBV7-9 and TRBJ2-5; D remains unclear. This CDR3 has 11 amino acids. V was shortened by 5 bases and J by 3 bases, with 4 bases between the two germline ends. Germline CDR1 and CDR2: SEHNR and FQNEAQ (reference sequence). CDR3 nucleotides: TGTGCCAGCAGCGAAAAAGAGACCCAGTACTTC. Encoded protein: CASSEKETQYF.

This chain links TRBV30 with TRBJ2-1; TRBD1 matches at 7 bases. The CDR3 length is 12 residues. V was pared by 5 bases and J by 4 bases, with 2 bases of the junction left unmatched. The germline gives CDR1 GTSNPN, CDR2 SVGIG (reference sequence). CDR3 sequence (DNA): TGTGCCTGGTGGACAGGTTACAATGAGCAGTTCTTC. This sequence encodes CAWWTGYNEQFF.

The chain has TRBV2 and TRBJ2-1, with D possibly being TRBD1 or TRBD2 (7 bases each). The CDR3 contains 15 residues. Germline V gives CDR1 SNHLY, CDR2 FYNNEI. Trimming took off 3 bases at V and 1 base at J, with 10 bases between the two ends. CDR3 protein: CASSDRGGSYNEQFF. CDR3 bases: TGTGCCAGCAGTGACAGGGGGGGATCCTACAATGAGCAGTTCTTC.

In its sample, this clone was seen once. Other DNA sequences in this sample translate to the same CDR3. The J gene is TRBJ2-7, the V gene TRBV5-1, with a possible D match to TRBD1 (5 bases). Germline loops: CDR1 SGHRS, CDR2 YFSETQ. The CDR3 has 14 amino acids. Trimming shortened V by 0 bases and J by 2 bases, and 9 bases separated the two germline ends. CDR3 DNA sequence: TGCGCCAGCAGCTTGGCGCAGGGTGCCTACGAGCAGTACTTC. Translation: CASSLAQGAYEQYF. The full variable domain, with the rest looked up from reference TRBV5-1 and TRBJ2-7, is KAGVTQTPRYLIKTRGQQVTLSCSPISGHRSVSWYQQTPGQGLQFLFEYFSETQRNKGNFPGRFSGRQFSNSRSEMNVSTLELGDSALYLCASSLAQGAYEQYFGPGTRLTVT.

This clone was found a few times. The genes are TRBV7-2 and TRBJ2-5, with D perhaps TRBD2 (7 bases). Trimming took 3 bases from V and 4 from J, leaving 12 bases between them. Looked up from germline, CDR1 is SGHTA and CDR2 is FQGNSA. The CDR3 extends over 14 amino acids. This chain's CDR3 is CASSFGGPRETQYF. CDR3 bases: TGTGCCAGCAGCTTCGGGGGGCCGCGAGAGACCCAGTACTTC.

This chain joins TRBV5-5 and TRBJ2-4, with TRBD2 as a possible D gene (6 bases). From germline, CDR1 is SGHKS and CDR2 YYEKEE (reference sequence). The CDR3 has 14 amino acids. V was clipped by 7 bases and J by 0 bases, with 11 bases between them. As DNA, the CDR3 is TGTGCCAGCGATAGCGGAATAGCCAAAAACATTCAGTACTTC. It is translated as CASDSGIAKNIQYF.

The chain carries TRBV7-9 and TRBJ1-6, with D possibly being TRBD1 (6 bases). The ends were cut back, 5 bases at V and 10 bases at J, with 18 bases in the middle. This CDR3 is built from 15 residues. Germline V gene data show CDR1 as SEHNR and CDR2 as FQNEAQ (reference sequence). The chain's CDR3 is CASSQGGGQGSPLHF. The CDR3 bases are TGTGCCAGCAGCCAGGGCGGGGGCCAGGGCTCACCCCTCCACTTT.

V is TRBV6-6 and J is TRBJ2-7; 7 bases agree with TRBD2. The V segment lost 6 bases and the J segment 0 bases; nucleotides outside the gene matches: 5. This CDR3 has 14 residues. Per the germline V gene, CDR1 is MNHNY and CDR2 is SVGAGI (reference sequence). CDR3 bases: TGTGCCAGCAGGCCAAGCGGGACCTCCTACGAGCAGTACTTC. It specifies CASRPSGTSYEQYF.

This clone was observed a few times. The chain recombines TRBV7-9 with TRBJ1-4, with unresolved D. The germline CDR1 and CDR2 sequences are SEHNR and FQNEAQ (reference sequence). The ends were cut back, 5 bases at V and 8 bases at J, with 18 bases in the middle. The CDR3 extends over 15 amino acids. In DNA, the CDR3 is TGTGCCAGCAGCCCCGTCTCTGCCTTCGGGGAAAAACTGTTTTTT. Its protein is CASSPVSAFGEKLFF.

The chain is built from TRBV25-1 and TRBJ1-3; the match to TRBD1 covers 7 bases. Germline V gene lookup returns CDR1 MGHDK and CDR2 SYGVNS. The CDR3 runs 14 residues. Losses at the gene ends were 6 bases for V and 0 bases for J; bases not matched to a gene: 2. In DNA, the CDR3 is TGTGCCAGCAGGACAGGGAGCTCTGGAAACACCATATATTTT. Its translation: CASRTGSSGNTIYF.